Listed below are T cell receptor beta chains from one sample, sequenced in a study of lymphopenia after photon versus proton radiotherapy. Libraries were prepared by immunoSEQ multiplex PCR; TCRdb keeps only in-frame clonotypes and omits some of them. Among 25,000 to 30,000 clones listed, roughly four fifths were seen once. Sequencing used peripheral blood, obtained from a patient treated with photon-based radiotherapy. The source of these receptors is a man aged 45-60 years with gastric cancer. The CDR3 runs from the conserved cysteine through the conserved F or W. Each record gives: J gene, V gene, clone size, D gene, CDR3 DNA, CDR3 protein. A D gene is named only where the DNA matches it firmly. The size of a clone is reported for some rows only, either as once, few or many, or as a class for expanded clones.

TRBJ1-5 | TRBV6-1 | . | . | TGTGCCAGCAGAAACCCCAATCAGCCCCAGCATTTT | CASRNPNQPQHF
TRBJ2-4 | TRBV6-5 | few | TRBD1 | TGTGCCAGCAGTGTAGACAGGGGTACGGGCATTCAGTACTTC | CASSVDRGTGIQYF
TRBJ1-2 | TRBV2 | once | . | TGTGCCAGCAGTGAAGTGGCAATGGGCTACACCTTC | CASSEVAMGYTF
TRBJ1-1 | TRBV10-2 | few | . | TGCGCCAGCAGTGTCGGGGGCACTGAAGCTTTCTTT | CASSVGGTEAFF
TRBJ2-1 | TRBV15 | . | . | TGTGCCACCAGCCTAGTATTCGCGGGGGAGCAGTTCTTC | CATSLVFAGEQFF
TRBJ2-3 | TRBV6-4 | . | TRBD2 | TGTGCCAGCAGTAGTACTAGCGACACAGATACGCAGTATTTT | CASSSTSDTDTQYF
TRBJ2-2 | TRBV14 | . | . | TGTGCCAGCAGCGAAGGGACGTTATTTACCGGGGAGCTGTTTTTT | CASSEGTLFTGELFF
TRBJ1-6 | TRBV7-3 | . | . | TGTGCCAGCAGCTTGGGAACAGGGATGACACCCCTCCACTTT | CASSLGTGMTPLHF
TRBJ2-7 | TRBV6-1 | . | . | TGTGCCAGCAGTGCAGGGACTCTCTACGAGCAGTACTTC | CASSAGTLYEQYF
TRBJ2-3 | TRBV27 | . | . | TGTGCCAGTGGGGGGCCGGCGGGAGATACGCAGTATTTT | CASGGPAGDTQYF
TRBJ1-5 | TRBV5-6 | . | . | TGTGCCAGCAGCCGTAGAGGGCTCGGACAGCCCCAGCATTTT | CASSRRGLGQPQHF
TRBJ2-6 | TRBV2 | . | . | TGTGCCAGCACTTGGACTCTCGGGGCATCTGGGGCCAACGTCCTGACTTTC | CASTWTLGASGANVLTF
TRBJ2-3 | TRBV9 | . | TRBD2 | TGTGCCAGCAGCGTAGACGCGGGGGGGTCTGCGCAGTATTTT | CASSVDAGGSAQYF
TRBJ2-3 | TRBV18 | . | . | TGTGCCAGCTCACCCGGTGGGTCACTTTTATTGAATACGCAGTATTTT | CASSPGGSLLLNTQYF
TRBJ1-1 | TRBV19 | . | . | TGTGCCAGTAGTATTGGGGCGGGGGTAGTGGCTTTCTTT | CASSIGAGVVAFF
TRBJ2-2 | TRBV12-2 | . | . | TGTGCAAGTCGCGTCGCCGATCAAGACACCGGGGAGCTGTTTTTT | CASRVADQDTGELFF